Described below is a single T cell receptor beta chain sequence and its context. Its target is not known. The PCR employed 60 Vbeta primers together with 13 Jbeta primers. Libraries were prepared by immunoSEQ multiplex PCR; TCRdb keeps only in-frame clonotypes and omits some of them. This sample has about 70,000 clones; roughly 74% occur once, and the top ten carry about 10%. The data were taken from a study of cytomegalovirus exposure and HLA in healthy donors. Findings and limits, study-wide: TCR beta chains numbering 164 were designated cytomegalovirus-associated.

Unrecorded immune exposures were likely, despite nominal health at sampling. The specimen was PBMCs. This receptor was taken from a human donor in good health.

The CDR3 bases are TGTGCCAGCAGTTTCCCCGACAGATACCCCTACGAGCAGTACTTC. This encodes CASSFPDRYPYEQYF. The genes are TRBV27 and TRBJ2-7; tentative D call: TRBD1 (5 bases). The CDR3 totals 15 residues. V was shortened by 3 bases and J by 2 bases, with 14 bases between the two germline ends. Germline loops: CDR1 MNHEY, CDR2 SMNVEV (reference sequence).